Listed below are T cell receptor beta chains from one sample, sequenced in a study of cytomegalovirus exposure and HLA in healthy donors. The assay was immunoSEQ multiplex PCR, and TCRdb's table has in-frame clones only and misses some. In the table there are about 100,000 clones, 65% to 80% of which are singletons. The source material was PBMCs. The receptors originated from a man aged 50-59 years in good health and CMV-seronegative. CDR3s include the opening cysteine and the closing phenylalanine or tryptophan. The D gene is left open where the match is weak. The listing skips clone size in some rows; elsewhere it reads once, few, many or a size class.

TRBV5-1	TRBJ2-1	NA	NA	CASSTQGENNEQFF	TGCGCCAGCAGTACCCAGGGTGAGAACAATGAGCAGTTCTTC
TRBV28	TRBJ1-6	NA	NA	CASRGDRRRNSPLHF	TGTGCCAGCAGGGGAGACAGGCGACGGAATTCACCCCTCCACTTT
TRBV5-6	TRBJ2-1	NA	few	CASSFGYADNEQFF	TGTGCCAGCAGCTTCGGGTATGCGGACAATGAGCAGTTCTTC
TRBV27	TRBJ2-3	NA	once	CASSTTSPTFTDTQYF	TGTGCCAGCAGTACGACTAGTCCGACCTTTACAGATACGCAGTATTTT
TRBV7-2	TRBJ2-1	NA	NA	CASRLGSITYNEQFF	TGTGCCAGCAGATTAGGGTCTATCACCTACAATGAGCAGTTCTTC
TRBV27	TRBJ2-7	NA	NA	CASSLSEEDPAYEQYF	TGTGCCAGCAGTTTATCGGAGGAAGACCCCGCCTACGAGCAGTACTTC
TRBV5-1	TRBJ2-1	NA	few	CASSLTSGNEQFF	TGCGCCAGCAGCTTGACGAGCGGGAATGAGCAGTTCTTC
TRBV28	TRBJ2-1	NA	NA	CASSSPGSYNEQFF	TGTGCCAGCAGTTCCCCAGGCTCCTACAATGAGCAGTTCTTC
TRBV10-3	TRBJ1-5	NA	NA	CAISVDPRYQPQHF	TGTGCCATCAGTGTTGACCCGAGGTATCAGCCCCAGCATTTT
TRBV2	TRBJ1-6	NA	once	CASVRELDSPLHF	TGTGCCAGCGTCAGGGAACTTGACTCACCCCTCCACTTT